The clone carrying this T cell receptor (beta chain) appeared many times. This entry is derived from a study of regulatory T cells in long-lasting Graves disease. Noted time point: newly diagnosed GD, antithyroid drugs for less than 3 months. Following extraction of RNA from PBMCs, that RNA was used to make the TCR library. The germline V and J ends were trimmed by 5 bases and 6 bases, with 16 bases remaining between them. This CDR3 contains 14 residues. CDR3 regions were amplified by Arm-PCR using iRepertoire HTBI primers to build TCR beta libraries. TCRdb itself ran the multiplex PCR reads through MiXCR, one entry per CDR3 protein. The sample has a few hundred thousand distinct CDR3 sequences, around 20% seen once; the top ten hold approximately 14%.

This chain links TRBV12-3 or TRBV12-4 with TRBJ1-2; D not certain. The TCR sequence derives from a female donor with Graves disease. The sequenced sample was peripheral blood mononuclear cells (PBMCs), obtained at new diagnosis, from a patient treated with antithyroid drugs. For the CDR3, the DNA is TGTGCCAGCAGTAACGGCCCTGACGTCGATGGCTACACCTTC. Its translation: CASSNGPDVDGYTF.